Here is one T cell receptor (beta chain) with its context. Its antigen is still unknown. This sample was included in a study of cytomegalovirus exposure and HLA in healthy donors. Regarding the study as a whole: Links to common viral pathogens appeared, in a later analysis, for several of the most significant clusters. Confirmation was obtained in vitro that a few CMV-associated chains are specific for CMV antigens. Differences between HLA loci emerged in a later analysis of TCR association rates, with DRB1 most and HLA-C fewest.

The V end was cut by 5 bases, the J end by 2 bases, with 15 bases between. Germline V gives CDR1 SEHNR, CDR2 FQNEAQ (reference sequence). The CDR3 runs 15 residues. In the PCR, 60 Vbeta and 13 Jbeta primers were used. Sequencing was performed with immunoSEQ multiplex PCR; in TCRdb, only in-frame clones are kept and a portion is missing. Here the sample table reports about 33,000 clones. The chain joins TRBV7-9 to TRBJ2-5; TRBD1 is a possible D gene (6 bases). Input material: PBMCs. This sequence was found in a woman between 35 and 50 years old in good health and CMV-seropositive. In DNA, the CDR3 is TGTGCCAGCAGCAACAGAAGACAGGTTCAAGAGACCCAGTACTTC. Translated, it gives CASSNRRQVQETQYF.